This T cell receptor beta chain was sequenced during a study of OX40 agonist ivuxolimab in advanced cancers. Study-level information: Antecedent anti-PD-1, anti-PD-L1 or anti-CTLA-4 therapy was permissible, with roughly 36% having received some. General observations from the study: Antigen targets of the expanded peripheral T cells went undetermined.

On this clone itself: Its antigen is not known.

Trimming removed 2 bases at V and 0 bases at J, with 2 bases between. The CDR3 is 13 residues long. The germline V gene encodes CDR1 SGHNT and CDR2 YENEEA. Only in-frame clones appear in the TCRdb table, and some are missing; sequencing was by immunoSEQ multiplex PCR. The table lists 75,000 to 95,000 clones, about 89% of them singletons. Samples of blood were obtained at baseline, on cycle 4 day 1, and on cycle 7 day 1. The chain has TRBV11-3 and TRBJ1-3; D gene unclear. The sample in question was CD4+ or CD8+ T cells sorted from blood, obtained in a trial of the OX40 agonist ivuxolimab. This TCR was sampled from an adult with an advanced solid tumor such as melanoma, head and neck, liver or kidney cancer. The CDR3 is CASSLYSGNTIYF. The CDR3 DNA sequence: TGTGCCAGCAGCTTATACTCTGGAAACACCATATATTTT.